This TCR beta chain was documented in a study of shared clonotypes between healthy human individuals. Trimming shortened V by 0 bases and J by 5 bases, and 16 bases separated the two germline ends. This CDR3 has 16 amino acids. From germline, CDR1 is ENHRY and CDR2 SYGVKD. Study outcomes and limitations: Relative to clonotypes present in all four donors, those not shared had lower generation probabilities.

For this clone: What it recognizes is unknown.

Recent vaccinations or acute infections were absent in the healthy HIV-negative adult donors. TCRdb keeps only in-frame clones here, not all; method: immunoSEQ multiplex PCR. Among approximately 2.5 million clones listed, roughly 92% were seen once. The receptor was derived from a man aged 18-30 years in good health. The chain combines TRBV10-3 with TRBJ1-1; D ambiguous. The sample consisted of naive CD4+ T cells sorted from blood. Subset specified: CD45RA+ positively selected. CDR3: CAISESAAVFSTEAFF. Written as DNA, the CDR3 is TGTGCCATCAGTGAGTCGGCGGCGGTCTTCTCTACTGAAGCTTTCTTT.